Below are 21 T cell receptor beta chains sequenced from a single sample in a study of somatic mutations in cytotoxic T cells in rheumatoid arthritis. The protocol was immunoSEQ multiplex PCR, while the TCRdb copy is restricted to in-frame clones and leaves out a portion. The sample yields about 20,000 clones, approximately 74% seen once. The sequenced sample consisted of CD8+ T cells sorted from blood. The source of these receptors is a man in his fifties or sixties in good health.

The chain has TRBV4-1 and TRBJ2-7, with D possibly being TRBD2 (5 bases). Trimming removed 4 bases from V and 2 bases from J, with 15 bases in between. Looked up from germline, CDR1 is MGHRA and CDR2 is YSYEKL. This CDR3 contains 15 residues. This CDR3 reads CASSPSIGETYEQYF. The CDR3 bases are TGCGCCAGCAGCCCTAGTATCGGGGAAACCTACGAGCAGTACTTC.

V is TRBV19 and J is TRBJ1-6, with 7 bases that match TRBD1. The CDR3 length is 16 residues. J gave up 4 bases and V 7 bases, and 10 bases lay outside the gene matches. Germline V gives CDR1 LNHDA, CDR2 SQIVND (reference sequence). The CDR3 region has the DNA TGTGCCAGTACCCGAACAGGGGATAGGTATAATTCACCCCTCCACTTT. Protein sequence: CASTRTGDRYNSPLHF.

The chain combines TRBV10-3 with TRBJ1-5; TRBD1 matches at 7 bases. Trimming cost V 10 bases and J 2 bases; bases outside gene matches: 8. This CDR3 is built from 14 residues. Germline loops: CDR1 ENHRY, CDR2 SYGVKD. The CDR3 DNA reads as TGTGCCACCGAAACAGGGGAAGGCAATCAGCCCCAGCATTTT. It translates to CATETGEGNQPQHF.

This clone was counted a few times. This chain connects TRBV4-1 to TRBJ2-7; 8 bases match TRBD1. CDR1 and CDR2 from the germline V gene are MGHRA and YSYEKL. The V and J ends lost 4 bases and 1 base, in that order; junction bases with no gene match: 9. The CDR3 covers 16 residues. CDR3 sequence: CASSPHPGQGSYEQYF. The CDR3 DNA sequence: TGCGCCAGCAGCCCCCACCCCGGACAGGGATCCTACGAGCAGTACTTC.

The chain couples TRBV7-6 to TRBJ2-2, with a weak D call TRBD2 (5 bases). The V and J ends lost 1 base and 5 bases respectively, with 14 bases between them. The CDR3 loop spans 16 amino acids. Germline CDR1 reads SGHVS; CDR2 reads FNYEAQ. CDR3 protein: CASSLVYLAGTGELFF. CDR3 nucleotides: TGTGCCAGCAGCTTAGTTTATCTAGCTGGAACCGGGGAGCTGTTTTTT.

The chain has TRBV25-1 and TRBJ2-5, with TRBD2 identical over 7 bases. The CDR3 is made up of 14 amino acids. Germline V gene lookup returns CDR1 MGHDK and CDR2 SYGVNS. Trimming at V came to 2 bases and at J to 5 bases, leaving 5 bases not matched to a gene. CDR3 coding DNA: TGTGCCAGCAGTGAAATTGGGGAGGGCGAGACCCAGTACTTC. Protein: CASSEIGEGETQYF.

The chain combines TRBV11-3 with TRBJ1-2, with D possibly being TRBD1 (6 bases). CDR1 SGHNT and CDR2 YENEEA come from the germline V gene. The CDR3 spans 17 residues. Between the trimmed V and J ends, which lost 2 bases and 2 bases, there was a span of 18 bases. The DNA for the CDR3 is TGTGCCAGCAGCTTAAAGCCGGTACAGGGATTAAACTATGGCTACACCTTC. This gives the protein CASSLKPVQGLNYGYTF.

The table lists this clone with a count of one. The chain uses TRBV7-9 and TRBJ1-3; D may be TRBD1 (5 bases). Trimming stripped 7 bases from V and 0 bases from J, with 16 bases between. CDR3 length: 16 amino acids. The germline V gene has CDR1 SEHNR and CDR2 FQNEAQ (reference sequence). CDR3: CASNIRGGSSGNTIYF. In nucleotides, the CDR3 is TGTGCCAGCAATATCCGGGGCGGGAGCTCTGGAAACACCATATATTTT.

V is TRBV5-4 and J is TRBJ1-4, with 11 nucleotides matching TRBD1. The germline gives CDR1 SGHNT, CDR2 YYREEE (reference sequence). V was clipped by 4 bases and J by 7 bases; unmatched bases: 6. The CDR3 consists of 15 residues. The CDR3 region is CASSGGTGGPEKLFF. The CDR3 DNA is TGTGCCAGCAGCGGAGGGACAGGGGGGCCTGAAAAACTGTTTTTT.

The rearrangement uses TRBV7-2 and TRBJ2-7; the match to TRBD2 covers 9 bases. The length of the CDR3 is 16 residues. The V gene's germline CDR1 is SGHTA and CDR2 FQGNSA. V lost 5 bases to trimming and J lost 6 bases; unmatched junction nucleotides: 14. DNA for the CDR3: TGTGCCAGCAGCCTAAGCCCCGGACTAGCGATGCCCGAGCAGTACTTC. Amino acid sequence: CASSLSPGLAMPEQYF.

CDR3 sequence: CASSRSSGYFSYEQYF. CDR3 bases: TGTGCCAGCAGTCGGTCATCAGGGTATTTTTCCTACGAGCAGTACTTC. The chain combines TRBV27 with TRBJ2-7; TRBD1 might be the D (5 bases). With 5 bases removed from V and 1 base from J, the gap between germline ends came to 18 bases. The germline gives CDR1 MNHEY, CDR2 SMNVEV (reference sequence). CDR3 length: 16 residues.

This clone was recorded a few times. As DNA, the CDR3 is TGTGCCAGCAGTTGGGGCGGGAGGCCAGATACGCAGTATTTT. Protein: CASSWGGRPDTQYF. The V and J genes are TRBV6-5 and TRBJ2-3, with TRBD2 identical over 8 bases. The J segment lost 4 bases and the V segment lost 4 bases, leaving 4 bases of the junction unmatched. There are 14 residues in the CDR3. Germline CDR1 MNHEY, CDR2 SVGAGI.

This chain uses TRBV6-1 with TRBJ1-2, with a possible D match to TRBD1 (6 bases). The germline V gene encodes CDR1 MNHNS and CDR2 SASEGT. Trimming left V 7 bases short and J 4 bases short, with 10 bases between. The length of the CDR3 is 12 residues. CDR3 DNA sequence: TGTGCCAGCATAGGACAGTCCTATGGCTACACCTTC. This translates into CASIGQSYGYTF.

This clone was observed once. J is TRBJ2-1 and V is TRBV2, with D possibly TRBD2 on 5 matching bases. Germline CDR1 SNHLY, CDR2 FYNNEI. CDR3 length equals 15 residues. Trimming cost V 2 bases and J 6 bases, with 14 bases left between them. The CDR3 DNA reads as TGTGCCAGCAGTGAACTAGCCATTAGCGCCAATGAGCAGTTCTTC. As protein: CASSELAISANEQFF.

By share, this clone counts as medium-sized. The chain has TRBV2 and TRBJ2-7; 8 bases map to TRBD1. The CDR3 is 15 residues long. With 4 bases clipped from V and 3 bases from J, the junction kept 8 bases outside the gene matches. Germline assignment: CDR1 SNHLY and CDR2 FYNNEI. The DNA of the CDR3 is TGTGCCAGCAGTGTATTAGGACAGGGTGGCTACGAGCAGTACTTC. Translating it yields CASSVLGQGGYEQYF.

This chain uses TRBV28 with TRBJ1-6, with a tentative D call TRBD1 (6 bases). The germline CDR1 and CDR2 sequences are MDHEN and SYDVKM. The CDR3 loop spans 16 amino acids. V lost 5 bases, J lost 7 bases, and 18 bases lay in between. CDR3 DNA sequence: TGTGCCAGCAGTCCCCTAAACACAGGGATCAATTCACCCCTCCACTTT. Translating gives CASSPLNTGINSPLHF.

The chain has TRBV6-5 and TRBJ2-7; possibly TRBD1 for D (6 bases). Germline values: CDR1 MNHEY, CDR2 SVGAGI. Trimming shortened V by 7 bases and J by 0 bases, and 16 bases separated the two germline ends. The CDR3 covers 15 residues. The CDR3 here is CASTSGGFSSYEQYF. In nucleotides, the CDR3 is TGTGCCAGCACCTCTGGGGGCTTCTCCTCCTACGAGCAGTACTTC.

The chain combines TRBV4-1 with TRBJ1-2, with D possibly being TRBD1 (5 bases). V gave up 4 bases and J gave up 4 bases, with 16 bases separating them. This CDR3 is 15 amino acids long. Looked up from germline, CDR1 is MGHRA and CDR2 is YSYEKL. CDR3 region: CASSPGAGLVYGYTF. The CDR3 bases are TGCGCCAGCAGCCCCGGCGCGGGGCTTGTCTATGGCTACACCTTC.

This clone appeared a single time. The chain has TRBV7-9 and TRBJ2-2; 7 bases fit TRBD1. J was trimmed by 1 base and V by 1 base; bases with no gene match: 6. Looked up from germline, CDR1 is SEHNR and CDR2 is FQNEAQ (reference sequence). CDR3 size: 17 residues. CDR3 amino acids: CASSLEADRENTGELFF. Here the CDR3 DNA reads TGTGCCAGCAGCTTAGAGGCTGACAGGGAGAACACCGGGGAGCTGTTTTTT.

V and J are TRBV4-3 and TRBJ1-1; 8 bases are shared with TRBD1. The CDR3 has 13 amino acids. Germline CDR1 is LGHNA and CDR2 is YSLEER. V shed 9 bases and J 1 base; nucleotides not matched to a gene: 4. This chain's CDR3 is CASSGGANTEAFF. Here the CDR3 DNA reads TGCGCCAGTTCAGGGGGCGCGAACACTGAAGCTTTCTTT.

The chain links TRBV4-1 to TRBJ2-7; TRBD1 matches at 9 bases. V lost 0 bases and J lost 7; bases outside the gene matches: 7. The CDR3 loop spans 15 amino acids. From germline, CDR1 is MGHRA and CDR2 YSYEKL. The DNA for the CDR3 is TGCGCCAGCAGCCAAGAATCAACAGGGGGCGAGGAGCAGTACTTC. Translating it yields CASSQESTGGEEQYF.